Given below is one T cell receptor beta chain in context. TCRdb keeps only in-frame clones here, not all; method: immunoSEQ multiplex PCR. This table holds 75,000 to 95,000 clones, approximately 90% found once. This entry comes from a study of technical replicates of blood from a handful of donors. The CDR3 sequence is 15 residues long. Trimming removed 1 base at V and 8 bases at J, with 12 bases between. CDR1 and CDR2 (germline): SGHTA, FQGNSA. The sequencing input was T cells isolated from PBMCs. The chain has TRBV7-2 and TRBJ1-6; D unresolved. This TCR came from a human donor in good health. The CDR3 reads CASSLGAQSYSPLHF. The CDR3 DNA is TGTGCCAGCAGCTTAGGCGCCCAATCTTATTCACCCCTCCACTTT.